The entry below gives a single T cell receptor (beta chain) sequence along with its context. The repertoire was sequenced with immunoSEQ multiplex PCR; TCRdb's copy has only in-frame clones and lacks some. This sample has 150,000 to 200,000 clones; about 92% occur once, and the top ten carry roughly 4.8%. The length of the CDR3 is 16 residues. Germline CDR1 is SGHNT and CDR2 is YENEEA. The J segment lost 4 bases and the V segment lost 0 bases, leaving 8 bases of the junction unmatched. Seattle-derived patients entered the study during active infection and were followed longitudinally. This specimen belongs to a study of blood T cell repertoires in COVID-19. Study information: Acute-phase and convalescent COVID-19 samples originated in the United States, Italy and Spain.

The sequence derives from a man aged 25 to 45 with COVID-19, enrolled during active disease. V usage is TRBV11-3 and J usage is TRBJ2-7; 8 positions agree with TRBD1. Sequencing was carried out using peripheral blood. The CDR3 DNA reads TGTGCCAGCAGCTTAGATGTGGGCAGGGGGCGGTACGAGCAGTACTTC. Encoded protein: CASSLDVGRGRYEQYF. Filled out from reference TRBV11-3 and TRBJ2-7, the complete variable domain reads EAGVVQSPRYKIIEKKQPVAFWCNPISGHNTLYWYLQNLGQGPELLIRYENEEAVDDSQLPKDRFSAERLKGVDSTLKIQPAELGDSAVYLCASSLDVGRGRYEQYFGPGTRLTVT.